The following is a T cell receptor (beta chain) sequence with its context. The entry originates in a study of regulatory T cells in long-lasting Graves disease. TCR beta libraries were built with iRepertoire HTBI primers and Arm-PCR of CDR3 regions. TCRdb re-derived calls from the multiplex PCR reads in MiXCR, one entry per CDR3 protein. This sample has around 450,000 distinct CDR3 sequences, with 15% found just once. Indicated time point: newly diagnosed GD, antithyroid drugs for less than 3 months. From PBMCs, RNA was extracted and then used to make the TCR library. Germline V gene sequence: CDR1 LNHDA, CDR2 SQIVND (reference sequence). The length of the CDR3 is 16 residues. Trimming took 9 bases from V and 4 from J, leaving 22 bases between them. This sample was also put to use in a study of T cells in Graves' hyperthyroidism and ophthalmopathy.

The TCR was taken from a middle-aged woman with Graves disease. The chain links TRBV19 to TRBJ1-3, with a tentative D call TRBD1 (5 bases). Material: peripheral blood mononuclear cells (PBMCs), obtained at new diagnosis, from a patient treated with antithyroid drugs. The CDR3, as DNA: TGTGCCAGCCAATATGGGGTCCGGGGGTCCGGAAACACCATATATTTT. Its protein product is CASQYGVRGSGNTIYF.